These T cell receptor beta chains were read from a single sample in a study of siplizumab effects on memory and regulatory T cells. The data were produced by immunoSEQ multiplex PCR, yet TCRdb's version contains in-frame clones alone and is incomplete. The sample consists of 100,000 or so clones, 94% of them appearing once. Sequenced: Tregs sorted from blood. These receptors came from a human donor in good health. Each CDR3 is given with its conserved first and last residue. A D gene is named only where the DNA matches it firmly. Size is omitted from some rows. Given values are once, few, many or a class for expanded clones.

TRBD2,TRBV27,NA,TRBJ2-5,CASSSLAGGLQETQYF,TGTGCCAGCAGTTCCCTAGCGGGAGGGCTCCAAGAGACCCAGTACTTC
NA,TRBV29-1,NA,TRBJ2-7,CSGGVSYEQYF,TGCAGCGGCGGAGTATCCTACGAGCAGTACTTC
TRBD1,TRBV29-1,NA,TRBJ1-5,CSVGGRGRGQPQHF,TGCAGCGTTGGGGGCAGGGGGCGTGGGCAGCCCCAGCATTTT
NA,TRBV6-6,NA,TRBJ2-7,CASSKLPATYEQYF,TGTGCCAGCAGCAAACTCCCGGCCACCTACGAGCAGTACTTC
NA,TRBV27,NA,TRBJ2-7,CASRTSPTSYEQYF,TGTGCCAGCAGGACGTCACCCACCTCCTACGAGCAGTACTTC
NA,TRBV29-1,NA,TRBJ1-1,CSVRTKTVHTEAFF,TGCAGCGTTAGGACAAAGACGGTTCACACTGAAGCTTTCTTT
NA,TRBV30,NA,TRBJ2-6,CAWSVGGSGANVLTF,TGTGCCTGGAGTGTAGGCGGCTCTGGGGCCAACGTCCTGACTTTC
TRBD1,TRBV19,NA,TRBJ1-1,CASSPQGTGPGTEAFF,TGTGCCAGTAGTCCTCAAGGGACAGGGCCGGGGACTGAAGCTTTCTTT
NA,TRBV2,once,TRBJ1-2,CASSGRTSNYGYTF,TGTGCCAGCAGTGGACGGACTTCTAACTATGGCTACACCTTC
TRBD1,TRBV7-2,NA,TRBJ2-7,CASSLVGTGDYEQYF,TGTGCCAGCAGCTTAGTAGGGACAGGGGACTACGAGCAGTACTTC
NA,TRBV18,NA,TRBJ2-1,CASSPPGVGFNEQFF,TGTGCCAGCTCACCACCGGGGGTTGGATTCAATGAGCAGTTCTTC
TRBD2,TRBV19,NA,TRBJ2-2,CASKGLAGVKTGELFF,TGTGCCAGTAAGGGGCTAGCGGGAGTGAAAACCGGGGAGCTGTTTTTT
NA,TRBV4-2,NA,TRBJ2-7,CASSQDGPYEQYF,TGTGCCAGCAGCCAAGACGGACCCTACGAGCAGTACTTC
TRBD1,TRBV5-4,NA,TRBJ2-2,CASSKRGLGTGELFF,TGTGCCAGCAGCAAAAGGGGGCTCGGCACCGGGGAGCTGTTTTTT
TRBD2,TRBV5-1,once,TRBJ2-1,CASSFTSGTYNEQFF,TGCGCCAGCAGCTTTACTAGCGGGACCTACAATGAGCAGTTCTTC